This T cell receptor beta chain emerged from a study of CD8+ T cells in alopecia areata. Findings and caveats of the study: Alphabeta T cells residing in normal skin are also sequenced in scalp samples. Compared with normal scalp, lesional scalp had higher clonality and more expanded CD8+ clones.

RNA extraction and reverse transcription yielded cDNA as sequencing template. Only in-frame clones appear in the TCRdb table, and some are missing; sequencing was by immunoSEQ multiplex PCR. The table has under 150,000 clones, roughly 50% seen once. This clone was seen only a few times. Its specificity is unknown. Alopecia areata patients provided lesional scalp punch biopsies and peripheral blood. Sorting from PBMCs produced CD4+ and CD8+ T cells. The CDR3 consists of 10 residues. V lost 7 bases, J lost 6 bases, and 3 bases lay in between. This TCR came from a human donor with alopecia areata. V is TRBV23-1 and J is TRBJ2-2, with D uncertain. TRBV23-1 is given ORF status, its function remaining uncertain. Sequences were obtained from NKG2D-low CD8+ T cells sorted from blood. The CDR3 spells CASIPGELFF. For the CDR3, the DNA is TGCGCCAGCATCCCCGGGGAGCTGTTTTTT.